This T cell receptor beta chain was found in a study of cytomegalovirus exposure and HLA in healthy donors. This CDR3 region has 14 residues. The V gene's germline CDR1 is SGDLS and CDR2 YYNGEE. The germline V and J ends were trimmed by 4 bases and 4 bases, with 12 bases remaining between them. PCR primers comprised 60 Vbeta and 13 Jbeta primers. Clones were sequenced by immunoSEQ multiplex PCR, and TCRdb holds only the in-frame ones, with some missing. The profile shows about 150,000 clones, 55% to 70% of them singletons. The gene calls are TRBV9 and TRBJ1-3; TRBD1 might be the D (5 bases). The sequenced material came from PBMCs. This receptor was obtained from a woman between 55 and 75 years old in good health and CMV-seropositive. CDR3 bases: TGTGCCAGCAGCTTCGGAGGGACCGGAAACACCATATATTTT. Translation gives CASSFGGTGNTIYF.